This entry is about one TCR beta chain. This specimen comes from a study of T cells after yellow fever vaccination. Trimming shortened V by 3 bases and J by 3 bases, and 12 bases separated the two germline ends. The CDR3 sequence is 15 residues long. Germline V gene sequence: CDR1 SGHTA, CDR2 FQGNSA. TCRdb used MiXCR to reprocess the 5' RACE reads, holding one entry per CDR3 protein. Altogether hundreds of thousands of distinct CDR3 sequences are present, about a fifth being singletons, with the ten largest covering 15% to 20%. The chain uses TRBV7-2 and TRBJ2-1; D unresolved. The receptor was derived from a man between 18 and 29 years old who received the YFV17D yellow fever vaccine. The sample in question was PBMCs, obtained about 21 days after the first yellow fever vaccination. CDR3 sequence (DNA): TGTGCCAGCAGCTTCCGCGGCCTACTCTACAATGAGCAGTTCTTC. This codes for CASSFRGLLYNEQFF.